This TCR beta chain emerged from a study of cytomegalovirus exposure and HLA in healthy donors. Study-wide results and limits: The study had only CMV serostatus as immune exposure information.

A word on this clone: Its antigen is not known.

In the PCR, 60 Vbeta and 13 Jbeta primers were used. Using immunoSEQ multiplex PCR, the repertoire was profiled, and TCRdb retains in-frame clones only, with some absent. The repertoire consists of approximately 190,000 clones, with 65% to 85% occurring once and the leading ten covering over 1.5%. The germline CDR1 and CDR2 sequences are MNHEY and SVGAGI. V lost 5 bases and J lost 6; bases outside the gene matches: 3. The CDR3 totals 13 residues. The V call is TRBV6-5, the J call TRBJ2-2; 7 positions match TRBD2. The sample taken for sequencing was PBMCs. The sequence came from a man between 35 and 55 years old in good health and CMV-seropositive. The CDR3 nucleotides are TGTGCCAGCAGTCTCACTAGCGCCGGGGAGCTGTTTTTT. This encodes CASSLTSAGELFF.